What follows describes a single T cell receptor (beta chain). This sample was taken from a study of CD8 T cells in ankylosing spondylitis. One entry per CDR3 protein results from TCRdb running MiXCR on the 5' RACE reads. In the table there are 300,000 to 400,000 distinct CDR3 sequences, approximately 15% of which are singletons. This CDR3 spans 14 amino acids. The germline V gene has CDR1 KGHSH and CDR2 LQKENI. V lost 3 bases and J lost 0, with 9 bases in between. The sequenced sample consisted of blood, either unsorted or a sorted T cell fraction (not recorded which). The receptor comes from a male donor with ankylosing spondylitis or in good health (not recorded which). This chain links TRBV18 with TRBJ2-7; no clear D gene. CDR3 nucleotides: TGTGCCAGCTCACCCCCGACGGCCTCCTACGAGCAGTACTTC. This sequence encodes CASSPPTASYEQYF.